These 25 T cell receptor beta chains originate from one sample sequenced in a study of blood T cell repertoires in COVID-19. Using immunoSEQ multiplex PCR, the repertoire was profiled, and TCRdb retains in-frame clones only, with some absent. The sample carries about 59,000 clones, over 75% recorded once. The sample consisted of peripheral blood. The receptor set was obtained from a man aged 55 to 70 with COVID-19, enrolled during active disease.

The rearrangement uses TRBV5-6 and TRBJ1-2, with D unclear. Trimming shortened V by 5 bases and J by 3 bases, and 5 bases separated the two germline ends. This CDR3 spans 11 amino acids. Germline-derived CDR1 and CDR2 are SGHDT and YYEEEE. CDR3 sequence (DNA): TGTGCCAGCAGGTCGGACTATGGCTACACCTTC. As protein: CASRSDYGYTF.

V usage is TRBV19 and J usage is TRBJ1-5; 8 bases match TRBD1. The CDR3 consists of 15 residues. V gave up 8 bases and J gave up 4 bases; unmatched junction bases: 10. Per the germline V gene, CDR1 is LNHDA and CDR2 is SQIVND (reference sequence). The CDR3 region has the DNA TGTGCCAGTCATAGCGGACAGGGCCGAAATCAGCCCCAGCATTTT. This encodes CASHSGQGRNQPQHF. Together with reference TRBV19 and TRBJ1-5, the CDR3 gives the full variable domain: DGGITQSPKYLFRKEGQNVTLSCEQNLNHDAMYWYRQDPGQGLRLIYYSQIVNDFQKGDIAEGYSVSREKKESFPLTVTSAQKNPTAFYLCASHSGQGRNQPQHFGDGTRLSIL.

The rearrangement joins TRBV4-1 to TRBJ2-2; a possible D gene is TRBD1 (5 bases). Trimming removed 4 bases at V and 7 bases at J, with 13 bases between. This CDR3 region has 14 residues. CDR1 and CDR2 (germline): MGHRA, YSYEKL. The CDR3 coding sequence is TGCGCCAGCAGCCTACAGGAAGCGATCGGGGAGCTGTTTTTT. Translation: CASSLQEAIGELFF.

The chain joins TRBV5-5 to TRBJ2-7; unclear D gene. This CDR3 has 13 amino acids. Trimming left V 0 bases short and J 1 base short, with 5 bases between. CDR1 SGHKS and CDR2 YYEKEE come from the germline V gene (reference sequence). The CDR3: CASSLVASYEQYF. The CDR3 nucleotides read TGTGCCAGCAGCTTGGTCGCGTCCTACGAGCAGTACTTC. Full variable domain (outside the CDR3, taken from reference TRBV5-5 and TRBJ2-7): DAGVTQSPTHLIKTRGQQVTLRCSPISGHKSVSWYQQVLGQGPQFIFQYYEKEERGRGNFPDRFSARQFPNYSSELNVNALLLGDSALYLCASSLVASYEQYFGPGTRLTVT.

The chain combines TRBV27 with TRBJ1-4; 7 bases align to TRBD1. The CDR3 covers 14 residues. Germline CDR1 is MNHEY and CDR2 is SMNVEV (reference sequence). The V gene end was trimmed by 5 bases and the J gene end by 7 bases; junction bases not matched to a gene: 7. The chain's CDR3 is CASSPQGLSEKLFF. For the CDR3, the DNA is TGTGCCAGCAGTCCACAGGGGTTGAGTGAAAAACTGTTTTTT.

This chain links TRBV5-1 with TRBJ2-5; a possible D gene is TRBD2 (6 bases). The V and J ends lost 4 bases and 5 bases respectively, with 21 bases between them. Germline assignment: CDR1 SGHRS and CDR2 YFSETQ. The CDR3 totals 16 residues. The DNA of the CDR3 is TGCGCCAGCAGCGGTACCGGGAGCGTTAACGGGGAGACCCAGTACTTC. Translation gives CASSGTGSVNGETQYF.

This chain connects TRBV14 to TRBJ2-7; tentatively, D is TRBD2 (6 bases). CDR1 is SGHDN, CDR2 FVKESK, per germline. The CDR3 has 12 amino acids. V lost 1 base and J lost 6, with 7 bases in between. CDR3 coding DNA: TGTGCCAGCAGCCAAGGGGGGGTCGAGCAGTACTTC. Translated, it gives CASSQGGVEQYF.

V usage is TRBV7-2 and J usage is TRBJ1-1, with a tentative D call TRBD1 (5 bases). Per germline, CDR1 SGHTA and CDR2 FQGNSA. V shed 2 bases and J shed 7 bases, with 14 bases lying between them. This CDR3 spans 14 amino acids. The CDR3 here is CASSLTTRVGEAFF. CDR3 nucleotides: TGTGCCAGCAGCTTAACCACCAGGGTTGGTGAAGCTTTCTTT.

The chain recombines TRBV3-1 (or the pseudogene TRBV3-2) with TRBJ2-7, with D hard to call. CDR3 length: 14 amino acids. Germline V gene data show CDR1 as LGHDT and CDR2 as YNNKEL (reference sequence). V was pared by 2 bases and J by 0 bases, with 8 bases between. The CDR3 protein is CASSQYIVSYEQYF. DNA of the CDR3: TGTGCCAGCAGCCAATATATCGTCTCCTACGAGCAGTACTTC.

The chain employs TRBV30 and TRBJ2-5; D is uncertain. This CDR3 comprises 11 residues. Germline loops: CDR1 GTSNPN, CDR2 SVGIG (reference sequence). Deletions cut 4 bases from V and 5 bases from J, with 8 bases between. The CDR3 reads CAWNFRETQYF. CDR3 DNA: TGTGCCTGGAACTTCCGGGAGACCCAGTACTTC.

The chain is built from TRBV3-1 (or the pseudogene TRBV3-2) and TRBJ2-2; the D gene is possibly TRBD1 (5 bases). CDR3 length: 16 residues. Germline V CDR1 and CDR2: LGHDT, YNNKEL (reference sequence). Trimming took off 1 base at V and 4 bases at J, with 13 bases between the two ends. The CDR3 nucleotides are TGTGCCAGCAGCCAAGGCACAGGACGGATCACCGGGGAGCTGTTTTTT. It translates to CASSQGTGRITGELFF.

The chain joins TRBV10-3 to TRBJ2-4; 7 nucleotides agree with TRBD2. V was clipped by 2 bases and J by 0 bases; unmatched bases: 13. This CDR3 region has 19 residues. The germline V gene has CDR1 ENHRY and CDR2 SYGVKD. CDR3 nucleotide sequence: TGTGCCATCAGTGAGAAGAATAGCGGGCTAATCTTAGCCAAAAACATTCAGTACTTC. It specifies CAISEKNSGLILAKNIQYF.

CDR3 loop: CASSPTGNTEAFF. The CDR3 coding sequence is TGTGCCAGCAGCCCGACAGGGAACACTGAAGCTTTCTTT. The gene calls are TRBV5-5 and TRBJ1-1; D may be TRBD1 (6 bases). Trimming left V 4 bases short and J 1 base short, with 8 bases between. The CDR3 covers 13 residues. CDR1 SGHKS and CDR2 YYEKEE come from the germline V gene (reference sequence).

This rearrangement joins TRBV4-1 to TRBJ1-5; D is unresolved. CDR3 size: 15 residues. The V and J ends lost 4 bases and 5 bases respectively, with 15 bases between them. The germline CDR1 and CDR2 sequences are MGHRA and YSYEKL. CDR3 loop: CASSPAAGGDQPQHF. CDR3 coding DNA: TGCGCCAGCAGCCCTGCAGCAGGCGGGGATCAGCCCCAGCATTTT.

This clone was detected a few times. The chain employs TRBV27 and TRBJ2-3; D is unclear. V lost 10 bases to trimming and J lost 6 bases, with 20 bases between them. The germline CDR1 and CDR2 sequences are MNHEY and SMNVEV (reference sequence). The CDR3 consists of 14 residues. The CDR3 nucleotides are TGTGCCACCTCGCCCCTCGAGAGATTGGATACGCAGTATTTT. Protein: CATSPLERLDTQYF.

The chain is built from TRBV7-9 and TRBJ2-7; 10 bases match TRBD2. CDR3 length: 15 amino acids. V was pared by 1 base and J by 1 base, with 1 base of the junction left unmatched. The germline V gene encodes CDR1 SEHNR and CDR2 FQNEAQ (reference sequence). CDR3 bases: TGTGCCAGCAGCTTAGAAGCGGGGGGGTCCTACGAGCAGTACTTC. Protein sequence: CASSLEAGGSYEQYF. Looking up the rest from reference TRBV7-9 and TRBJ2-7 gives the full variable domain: DTGVSQNPRHKITKRGQNVTFRCDPISEHNRLYWYRQTLGQGPEFLTYFQNEAQLEKSRLLSDRFSAERPKGSFSTLEIQRTEQGDSAMYLCASSLEAGGSYEQYFGPGTRLTVT.

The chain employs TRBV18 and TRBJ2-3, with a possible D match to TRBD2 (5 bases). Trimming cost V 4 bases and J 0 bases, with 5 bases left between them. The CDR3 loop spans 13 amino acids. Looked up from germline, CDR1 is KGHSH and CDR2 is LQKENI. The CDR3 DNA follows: TGTGCCAGCTCACGGACTAGCACAGATACGCAGTATTTT. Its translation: CASSRTSTDTQYF.

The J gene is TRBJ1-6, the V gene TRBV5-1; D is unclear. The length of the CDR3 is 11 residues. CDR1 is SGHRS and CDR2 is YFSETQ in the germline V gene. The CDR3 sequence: CDEVQDSPLHF. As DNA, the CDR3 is TGCGACGAAGTGCAGGATTCACCCCTCCACTTT.

The CDR3: CASSYRDSGYGYTF. The CDR3, as DNA: TGTGCCAGCAGTTACCGAGACAGTGGCTATGGCTACACCTTC. The chain couples TRBV6-5 to TRBJ1-2, with D maybe TRBD1 (5 bases). The CDR3 is 14 amino acids. CDR1 is MNHEY and CDR2 is SVGAGI in the germline V gene. Between the trimmed V and J ends, which lost 2 bases and 4 bases, there was a span of 11 bases.

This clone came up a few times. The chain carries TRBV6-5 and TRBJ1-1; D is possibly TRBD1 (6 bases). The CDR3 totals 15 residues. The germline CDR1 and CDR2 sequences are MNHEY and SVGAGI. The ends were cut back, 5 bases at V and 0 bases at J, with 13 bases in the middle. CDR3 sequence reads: CASSKGDNMNTEAFF. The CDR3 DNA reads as TGTGCCAGCAGTAAGGGGGACAATATGAACACTGAAGCTTTCTTT.

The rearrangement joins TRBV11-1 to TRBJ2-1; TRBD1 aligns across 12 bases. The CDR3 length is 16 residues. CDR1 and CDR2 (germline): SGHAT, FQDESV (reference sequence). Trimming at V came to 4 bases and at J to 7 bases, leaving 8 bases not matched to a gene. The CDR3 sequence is CASSSRDRGLTNEQFF. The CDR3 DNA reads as TGTGCCAGCAGCTCCCGGGACAGGGGGCTTACAAATGAGCAGTTCTTC.

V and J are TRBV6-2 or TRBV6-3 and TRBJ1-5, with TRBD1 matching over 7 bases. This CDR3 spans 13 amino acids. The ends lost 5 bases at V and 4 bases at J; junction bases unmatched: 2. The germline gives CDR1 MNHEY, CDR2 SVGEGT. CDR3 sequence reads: CASSPDRNQPQHF. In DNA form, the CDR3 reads TGTGCCAGCAGTCCGGACAGGAATCAGCCCCAGCATTTT.

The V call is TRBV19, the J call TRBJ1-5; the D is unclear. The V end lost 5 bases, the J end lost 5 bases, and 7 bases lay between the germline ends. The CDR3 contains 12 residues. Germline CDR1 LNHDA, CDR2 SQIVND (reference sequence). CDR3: CASSARDQPQHF. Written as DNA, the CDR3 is TGTGCCAGTAGTGCGCGTGATCAGCCCCAGCATTTT.

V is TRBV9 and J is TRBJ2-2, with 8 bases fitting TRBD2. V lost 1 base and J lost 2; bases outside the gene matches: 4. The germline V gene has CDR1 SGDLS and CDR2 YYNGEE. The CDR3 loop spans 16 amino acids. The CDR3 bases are TGTGCCAGCAGCGTACAAGCGGGGGATAACACCGGGGAGCTGTTTTTT. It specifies CASSVQAGDNTGELFF.

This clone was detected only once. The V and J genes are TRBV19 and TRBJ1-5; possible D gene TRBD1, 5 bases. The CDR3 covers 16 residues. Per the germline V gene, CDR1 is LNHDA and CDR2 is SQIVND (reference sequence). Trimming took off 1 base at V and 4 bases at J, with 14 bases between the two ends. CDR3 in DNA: TGTGCCAGTAGTATAGGGGGGGGTACAGGAAATCAGCCCCAGCATTTT. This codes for CASSIGGGTGNQPQHF.